The entry that follows covers one T cell receptor beta chain sequence. Its antigen is as yet unknown. The germline V and J ends were trimmed by 0 bases and 7 bases, with 13 bases remaining between them. Per the germline V gene, CDR1 is LGHDT and CDR2 is YNNKEL (reference sequence). The CDR3 extends over 16 amino acids. This specimen comes from a study of Graves' ophthalmopathy and Graves' hyperthyroidism. Study information: Before any treatment was given, at initial diagnosis, peripheral blood was collected.

Amplification of the TCR beta CDR3 regions used RNA transcripts (as template). HTBI primers were used in a first-round RT-PCR, which preceded a second-round multiplex PCR. MiXCR, applied by TCRdb to the multiplex PCR reads, yields one record per CDR3 protein. The sample includes 350,000 to 400,000 distinct CDR3 sequences, approximately 15% of them seen just once. Included hyperthyroidism patients were aged 18 to 65 and newly diagnosed (under 2 months' duration). The PBMCs were taken from around 10 ml of fresh peripheral blood. The study's findings and limits: Discriminating ophthalmopathy from stable hyperthyroidism, a 13-signature model attained a sensitivity of under 90% and a specificity of around 81%.

The rearrangement joins TRBV3-1 to TRBJ1-6; no clear D gene. The specimen was peripheral blood. This receptor was taken from a woman under 30 with stable Graves' hyperthyroidism. DNA for the CDR3: TGTGCCAGCAGCCAAGATGTGGACGCACCCAATTCACCCCTCCACTTT. Translating gives CASSQDVDAPNSPLHF.